The 15 T cell receptor beta chains presented below share a single source sample, sequenced in a study of immune characterization of retroperitoneal liposarcoma (dated by TCRdb to between 2017 and 2020). Libraries were prepared through PCR. TCRdb shows the sequencer as NextSeq 500. Using fastp trimming at Q25 and MiXCR clonotype assembly, TCRdb reanalyzed the public sequencing data and kept in-frame beta chains. CDR3 protein duplicates are merged, each entry listing the most common genes and DNA. This sample gives 9,500 to 14,000 distinct CDR3 sequences in total; 45% to 55% of them show up just once. About 10% of the sample belongs to the ten largest clones. Sequencing used tumor tissue. The receptors shown here come from a female donor with retroperitoneal liposarcoma.

This clonotype was found a few times. V usage is TRBV7-6 and J usage is TRBJ2-3; D may correspond to TRBD1 or TRBD2 (5 bases each). In germline, CDR1 is SGHVS, CDR2 FNYEAQ. The CDR3 has 17 residues. V dropped 5 bases and J dropped 9 bases, with 27 bases sitting between them. The CDR3 reads CASSPESGAPLGETQYF. CDR3 DNA sequence: TGTGCCAGCAGCCCAGAGTCCGGGGCCCCCCTGGGCGAGACGCAGTATTTT.

Within the sample, this clonotype is medium-sized. The rearrangement joins TRBV6-6 to TRBJ2-5, with 11 bases that match TRBD2. Germline V lookup: CDR1 MNHNY, CDR2 SVGAGI (reference sequence). The CDR3 extends over 16 amino acids. With 0 bases clipped from V and 5 bases from J, the junction kept 5 bases outside the gene matches. The CDR3 is CASSYSGLAGPETQYF. In nucleotides, the CDR3 is TGTGCCAGCAGTTACTCCGGACTAGCGGGTCCGGAGACCCAGTACTTC.

About this clonotype: A read error may explain this, as a much larger clone is one base away. It is likely a read error, because the conserved phenylalanine at the end of the CDR3 is missing. The V and J genes are TRBV11-3 and TRBJ2-1; the match to TRBD1 covers 12 bases. The V segment lost 5 bases and the J segment 8 bases; nucleotides outside the gene matches: 7. The CDR3 covers 15 residues. Germline loops: CDR1 SGHNT, CDR2 YENEEA. As DNA, the CDR3 is TGTGCCAGCAGCCCTCCGGGACAGGGGGCCGATGAGCAGTTCTTA. This codes for CASSPPGQGADEQFL.

This clonotype was counted only a few times. The V gene is TRBV7-3, the J gene TRBJ2-1; the match to TRBD2 covers 8 bases. Germline lookup yields CDR1 SGHTA and CDR2 FQGTGA. The CDR3 runs 15 residues. J lost 10 bases, V lost 5 bases, and 13 bases had no gene match. CDR3 residues: CASSAVTGGSYEQFF. The CDR3 DNA reads TGTGCCAGCAGCGCAGTGACGGGGGGGTCCTACGAGCAGTTCTTC.

The gene calls are TRBV6-6 and TRBJ2-6; TRBD2 matches 7 bases. The CDR3 length is 17 residues. The germline V gene encodes CDR1 MNHNY and CDR2 SVGAGI (reference sequence). The trim removed 10 bases at V and 1 base at J, leaving 13 bases unmatched. The CDR3: CATTLTGGTSGANVLTF. CDR3 bases: TGTGCCACCACCCTGACGGGGGGTACTTCTGGGGCCAACGTCCTGACTTTC.

The chain has TRBV6-1 and TRBJ1-1; D unresolved. V was pared by 5 bases and J by 0 bases, with 7 bases between. The CDR3 sequence is 13 residues long. Germline V CDR1 and CDR2: MNHNS, SASEGT. In DNA, the CDR3 is TGTGCCAGCAGTAGAAACATGAACACTGAAGCTTTCTTT. It codes for CASSRNMNTEAFF.

V usage is TRBV24-1 and J usage is TRBJ2-1; 10 positions agree with TRBD2. Germline CDR1 is KGHDR and CDR2 is SFDVKD. V shed 0 bases and J 5 bases; nucleotides not matched to a gene: 15. The CDR3 spans 20 residues. The CDR3 is CATSDLPFGFTSGANNEQFF. In DNA, the CDR3 is TGTGCCACCAGTGATTTGCCGTTTGGGTTTACTAGCGGGGCTAACAATGAGCAGTTCTTC.

This clonotype was found a few times. The DNA for the CDR3 is TGTGCCAGCAGTTACTTCGGGCTCTTCCCTAGCACAGATACGCAGTATTTT. Amino acid sequence: CASSYFGLFPSTDTQYF. The V call is TRBV6-6, the J call TRBJ2-3; no clear D gene. Germline-derived CDR1 and CDR2 are MNHNY and SVGAGI (reference sequence). CDR3 size: 17 residues. V was pared by 1 base and J by 0 bases, with 14 bases between.

This rearrangement joins TRBV27 to TRBJ2-5, with 9 bases identical to TRBD2. The CDR3 totals 13 residues. V dropped 7 bases and J dropped 4; count of bases not matched to a gene: 4. The germline gives CDR1 MNHEY, CDR2 SMNVEV (reference sequence). The DNA of the CDR3 is TGTGCCAGCAAGCTAGCGGGGCTAGAGACCCAGTACTTC. Its translation is CASKLAGLETQYF.

The rearrangement uses TRBV12-3 or TRBV12-4 and TRBJ2-3, with TRBD2 as a possible D gene (6 bases). Trimming took 6 bases from V and 4 from J, leaving 17 bases between them. CDR3 size: 15 residues. This CDR3 is CASSPTSSVADTQYF. The CDR3 DNA reads as TGTGCCAGCAGCCCCACTAGCTCCGTCGCAGATACGCAGTATTTT.

This rearrangement joins TRBV27 to TRBJ2-5; TRBD1 matches at 7 bases. V shed 6 bases, J shed 5 bases, and the junction held 6 bases outside the gene matches. The CDR3 sequence is 13 residues long. Germline V lookup: CDR1 MNHEY, CDR2 SMNVEV (reference sequence). The CDR3 DNA reads as TGTGCCAGCAGCCACAGGGGTATGGAGACCCAGTACTTC. Translated, it gives CASSHRGMETQYF.

This chain joins TRBV6-1 and TRBJ2-4, with 7 bases fitting TRBD2. The CDR3 has 16 residues. Trimming took 4 bases from V and 13 from J; bases not matched to a gene: 19. Per germline, CDR1 MNHNS and CDR2 SASEGT. CDR3 nucleotide sequence: TGTGCCAGCAGTGCGCTGCGGGGGAGCTCCTACAATGAGCAGTACTTC. Its translation is CASSALRGSSYNEQYF.

This clonotype is medium-sized within its sample. V and J are TRBV7-2 and TRBJ2-5; 9 nucleotides agree with TRBD2. Germline-derived CDR1 and CDR2 are SGHTA and FQGNSA. The CDR3 consists of 18 residues. The junction had 20 bases not matched to a gene; V was cut back by 1 base and J by 11 bases. The CDR3 region has the DNA TGTGCCAGCAGCTTAGAGCCTCTCATACAACTAGCGGGCTTTGAGCAGTACTTC. Its protein is CASSLEPLIQLAGFEQYF.

The chain is built from TRBV7-2 and TRBJ2-5, with TRBD2 identical over 7 bases. The end of the DNA is better explained by TRBJ2-7, so the J call may be wrong. CDR1 and CDR2 (germline): SGHTA, FQGNSA. This CDR3 has 11 residues. CDR3: CASRVAGEQYF. The CDR3 nucleotides are TGTGCCAGCAGAGTAGCGGGCGAGCAGTACTTC.

The chain has TRBV6-1 and TRBJ1-2; D uncertain. This CDR3 is built from 11 residues. V was clipped by 6 bases and J by 4 bases, with 6 bases between them. Looked up from germline, CDR1 is MNHNS and CDR2 is SASEGT. For the CDR3, the DNA is TGTGCCAGCAGGGTTGGCTATGGCTACACCTTC. Its translation: CASRVGYGYTF.